A selection of T cell receptor beta chains follows, all from one sample in a study of blood T cell repertoires in COVID-19. Method: immunoSEQ multiplex PCR; TCRdb's copy keeps in-frame clones and lacks some. The sample lists 490,000 or so clones; 70% to 90% were seen once. Sequenced sample: PBMCs or T cells enriched from blood (not recorded which). The source of these receptors is a middle-aged woman who had recovered from COVID-19. Each CDR3 is given with its conserved first and last residue. A D gene is named only where the DNA matches it firmly.

v_call: TRBV11-3; j_call: TRBJ2-7; d_call: TRBD2; cdr3_aa: CASSSHLGRGGRRNYEQYF
v_call: TRBV14; j_call: TRBJ1-2; d_call: -; cdr3_aa: CASSQGASANYGYTF
v_call: TRBV5-1; j_call: TRBJ2-1; d_call: -; cdr3_aa: CASSLDRGRLYNEQFF
v_call: TRBV28; j_call: TRBJ1-5; d_call: -; cdr3_aa: CASSFLIRDQPQHF
v_call: TRBV19; j_call: TRBJ1-2; d_call: -; cdr3_aa: CASSTPSANYGYTF
v_call: TRBV18; j_call: TRBJ1-1; d_call: TRBD1; cdr3_aa: CASSKNGQGFPEAFF
v_call: TRBV12-3/TRBV12-4; j_call: TRBJ1-2; d_call: TRBD1; cdr3_aa: CASRSQGVLGYTF
v_call: TRBV10-2; j_call: TRBJ2-1; d_call: TRBD2; cdr3_aa: CASSESRTSGLSSYNEQFF
v_call: TRBV2; j_call: TRBJ1-2; d_call: -; cdr3_aa: CASSERQLYGYTF
v_call: TRBV4-3; j_call: TRBJ2-3; d_call: -; cdr3_aa: CASSPDGGRGLDTQYF
v_call: TRBV6-6; j_call: TRBJ1-2; d_call: -; cdr3_aa: CASSSPGDTPYGYTF
v_call: TRBV2; j_call: TRBJ2-1; d_call: -; cdr3_aa: CASSDRTIEQFF
v_call: TRBV5-8; j_call: TRBJ2-1; d_call: -; cdr3_aa: CASSLGLYEQFF
v_call: TRBV21-1; j_call: TRBJ2-3; d_call: -; cdr3_aa: CASSKGRSRNTDTQYF
v_call: TRBV6-2/TRBV6-3; j_call: TRBJ1-5; d_call: TRBD1; cdr3_aa: CASSSMGQGQPQHF
v_call: TRBV5-6; j_call: TRBJ2-7; d_call: TRBD2; cdr3_aa: CASSTLAANSYEQYF
v_call: TRBV19; j_call: TRBJ2-7; d_call: TRBD1; cdr3_aa: CASQDRTGAYEQYF
v_call: TRBV3-1/TRBV3-2; j_call: TRBJ2-7; d_call: -; cdr3_aa: CASSHAGAGPPDEQYF
v_call: TRBV11-2; j_call: TRBJ2-7; d_call: TRBD2; cdr3_aa: CASSLGRTSGHYEQYF
v_call: TRBV11-2; j_call: TRBJ2-2; d_call: -; cdr3_aa: CASSLGVLDTGELFF
v_call: TRBV28; j_call: TRBJ2-4; d_call: TRBD1; cdr3_aa: CASSGGTGNWAKNIQYF
v_call: TRBV4-1; j_call: TRBJ2-2; d_call: TRBD2; cdr3_aa: CASSQVLAGVVSPGELFF
v_call: TRBV9; j_call: TRBJ1-1; d_call: TRBD1; cdr3_aa: CASSVGQGVTEAFF
v_call: TRBV5-6; j_call: TRBJ1-3; d_call: -; cdr3_aa: CASSPGTTGNTIYF
v_call: TRBV11-2; j_call: TRBJ1-1; d_call: TRBD1; cdr3_aa: CASSSYDRVNTEAFF
v_call: TRBV12-3/TRBV12-4; j_call: TRBJ1-1; d_call: -; cdr3_aa: CASSRGNTEAFF
v_call: TRBV18; j_call: TRBJ1-2; d_call: TRBD1; cdr3_aa: CASSPYGQDGYTF
v_call: TRBV6-6; j_call: TRBJ1-5; d_call: TRBD1; cdr3_aa: CASSPPGQHNQPQHF
v_call: TRBV10-2; j_call: TRBJ1-1; d_call: -; cdr3_aa: CASNGGTRGYTEAFF
v_call: TRBV6-5; j_call: TRBJ1-1; d_call: -; cdr3_aa: CASSYSSLVNTEAFF
v_call: TRBV9; j_call: TRBJ2-5; d_call: -; cdr3_aa: CASSVEQGAQYF
v_call: TRBV5-4; j_call: TRBJ2-3; d_call: -; cdr3_aa: CASSPPGTDTQYF
v_call: TRBV13; j_call: TRBJ2-1; d_call: -; cdr3_aa: CASSLRPHYSYNEQFF
v_call: TRBV9; j_call: TRBJ2-3; d_call: TRBD2; cdr3_aa: CASSVVGSRGDTQYF
v_call: TRBV5-1; j_call: TRBJ2-7; d_call: -; cdr3_aa: CASSLQASNEQYF
v_call: TRBV7-9; j_call: TRBJ2-5; d_call: TRBD1; cdr3_aa: CASSPTMDRGVGETQYF